Here is one TCR beta chain with its context. The target antigen is unknown. The source of the sample is a study of T-cell reconstitution after alpha-beta-depleted transplantation in children. General study points: It was surviving recipient T cells and thymic progenitors that gave some patients high TCRbeta diversity at day 60. Newly made T cells mostly supplied T-cell counts and diversity one year after transplant. Reports say that about two months after transplant, the alpha-beta T cells came out of several hundred graft clones that had expanded.

Unique molecular identifiers tagged the TCRbeta library. From the PCR reads, TCRdb called clonotypes with MiXCR, one entry per CDR3 protein. The repertoire has 97,000 or so distinct CDR3 sequences, around 7.8% of them found once; the top ten carry approximately 16%. The germline V and J ends were trimmed by 1 base and 1 base, with 8 bases remaining between them. The CDR3 has 15 residues. Germline-derived CDR1 and CDR2 are SGHDT and YYEEEE. V gene TRBV5-6 combines with J gene TRBJ2-2; no clear D gene. The source material was PBMCs, sampled before TCRalphabeta/CD19-depleted stem cell transplant. This TCR was recovered from a boy aged 2-9 years with acute lymphoblastic leukemia, due to receive a stem cell transplant. CDR3 in DNA: TGTGCCAGCAGCTTGTTGGAAGGGAACACCGGGGAGCTGTTTTTT. The encoded protein is CASSLLEGNTGELFF. Based on the CDR3 plus reference TRBV5-6 and TRBJ2-2, the full variable domain is DAGVTQSPTHLIKTRGQQVTLRCSPKSGHDTVSWYQQALGQGPQFIFQYYEEEERQRGNFPDRFSGHQFPNYSSELNVNALLLGDSALYLCASSLLEGNTGELFFGEGSRLTVL.